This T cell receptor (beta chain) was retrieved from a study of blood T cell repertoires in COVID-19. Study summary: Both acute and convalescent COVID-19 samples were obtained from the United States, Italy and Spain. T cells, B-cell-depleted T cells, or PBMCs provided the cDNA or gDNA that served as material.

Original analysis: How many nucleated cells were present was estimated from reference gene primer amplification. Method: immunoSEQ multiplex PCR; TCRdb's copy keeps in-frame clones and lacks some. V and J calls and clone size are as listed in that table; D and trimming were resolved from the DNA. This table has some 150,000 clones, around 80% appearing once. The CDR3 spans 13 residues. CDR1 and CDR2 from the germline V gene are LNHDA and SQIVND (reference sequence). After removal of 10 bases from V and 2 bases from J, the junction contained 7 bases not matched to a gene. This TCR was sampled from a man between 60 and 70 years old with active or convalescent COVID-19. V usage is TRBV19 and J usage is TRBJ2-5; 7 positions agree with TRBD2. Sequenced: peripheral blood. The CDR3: CATGEAGQETQYF. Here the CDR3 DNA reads TGTGCCACTGGAGAAGCGGGGCAAGAGACCCAGTACTTC.